This TCR beta chain is from a study of blood T cells in healthy people across ages (dated by TCRdb to between 2015 and 2017). Study-wide context: Template switching captured roughly one uniquely barcoded TCR beta cDNA molecule per two T cells in model experiments. To avoid experimental bias, donors of different ages were distributed randomly across sequencing lanes. Two additional independent replicas of 1 million unique cDNA reads from the same blood draw were analyzed for two donors (one aged 18 to 30 and one aged 80 or older). The donors were divided into four age groups: young (average around 17 years), middle-aged (approximately 42), aged (about 56) and long-lived (82). To track age-related changes in TCR beta repertoire diversity, the study relied on deep sequencing normalized with unique cDNA molecular identifiers.

The junction shows trimming of 0 bases on V and 5 bases on J, plus 11 bases between the germline ends. According to the germline V gene, CDR1 reads SGHAT and CDR2 reads FQNNGV. From the cysteine up to the phenylalanine, the CDR3 has a length of 15 residues. Only the CDR3 portion is preserved as DNA: 45 bases, with reading frame beginning at the first base. In the case of this clonotype: Its antigen is currently not known. The record has no base qualities; no much larger clone is one base away.

Libraries were prepared through 5' RACE. Sequenced using an Illumina HiSeq 2500. The second PCR ran for about 6 to 12 cycles and used a J-beta primer mix along with a sample-barcoded 5' primer. A template-switch 5' adaptor carrying 12 random nucleotides introduced a unique molecular identifier onto each TCR beta cDNA molecule. Each sample yielded at least 3 million CDR3-containing paired-end reads. First-strand cDNA synthesis was performed from all RNA using the Mint cDNA synthesis kit, with priming by a TRBC-specific oligonucleotide. Following uracil-DNA glycosylase treatment, all cDNA underwent a first 18-cycle PCR with the universal primers M1SS and BC2_uni_R. On the study's bioinformatics: Normalization of each sample was performed by random selection of 1 million high-quality reads, each carrying a distinct molecular identifier. Reads sharing molecular identifiers were discarded rather than binned into consensus sequences. CDR3 identification, clonotype clustering and error correction used MiTCR with a Q25 quality threshold and the strictest error-elimination algorithm. A nonparametric unseen species model with Euler transformation was used to estimate a lower bound on total TCR beta diversity. TCRdb handled the public reads itself, with Q25 trimming in fastp and clone calling in MiXCR, and kept productive beta chains. Rows with a matching CDR3 protein are joined into one entry that keeps the most common DNA and genes. TCRdb assigned the V and J calls; the authors' analysis was not used. Here the sample has 1.5 million or so distinct CDR3 sequences; roughly 40% occur a single time. The ten largest clones represent 6.5% to 10% of the sample.

Study-wide conclusions, independent of this receptor: Because donor CMV infection status was unknown, age-related changes in expanded clonotypes were potentially confounded. Observed TCR beta diversity per million T cells fell roughly linearly with age, and a significant reduction was already apparent by age about 38. Because profiling used bulk unsorted PBMCs, naive and antigen-experienced compartments could not be compared conclusively. Compared with the aged group, the long-lived group had more naive CD4+ T cells, fewer expanded clones and increased TCR diversity, suggesting age selection. Estimates of total diversity from one million sequenced T cells were regarded as lower bounds and underestimates. A strong correlation was found between observed TCR beta diversity and the percentage of naive T cells measured by flow cytometry.

Systemically healthy Caucasian individuals from Russia, 39 in total and aged roughly 6 to 100 years, were included as donors. Around 9.8 milliliters of peripheral blood were collected from each donor into EDTA-treated Vacutainer tubes. Ficoll-Paque density-gradient centrifugation was used to isolate PBMCs, with at least 6 million per sample. Total RNA, at least 5 micrograms per sample, was extracted from PBMCs with Trizol reagent. For every donor, flow cytometry on a PBMC aliquot measured the percentage of naive CD45RAhigh/CD27high T cells. The sequence was collected from a woman aged 18-29 years in good health. Sequenced material: blood. The chain employs TRBV11-2 and TRBJ2-1, with TRBD1 as a weak D call on 6 bases. CDR3 reads: CASSLDGTSNNEQFF. In nucleotide form, the sequence is TGTGCCAGCAGCTTAGATGGGACAAGCAACAATGAGCAGTTCTTC.